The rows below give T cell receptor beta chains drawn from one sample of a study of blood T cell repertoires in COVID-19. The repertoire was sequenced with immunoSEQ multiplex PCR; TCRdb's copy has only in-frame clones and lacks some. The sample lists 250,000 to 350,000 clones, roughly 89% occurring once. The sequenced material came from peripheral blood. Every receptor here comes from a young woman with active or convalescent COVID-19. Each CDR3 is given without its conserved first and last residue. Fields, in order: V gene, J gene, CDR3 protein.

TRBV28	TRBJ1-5	ASRGGGNQPQH
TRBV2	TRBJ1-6	ASNTGTGWNSPLH
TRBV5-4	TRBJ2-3	ASSPTARGGPRDTQY
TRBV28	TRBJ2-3	ASSRPAGIGTDTQY
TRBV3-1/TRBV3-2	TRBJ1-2	ASSQARDRPHNYGYT
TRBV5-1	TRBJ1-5	ASSPGQVNQPQH
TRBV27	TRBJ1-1	ASSLMGTVPEAF
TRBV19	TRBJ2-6	ASSIVTGANVLT
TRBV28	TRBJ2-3	ASSPGSTDTQY
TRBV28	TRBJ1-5	ASSSGTGYLSSNQPQH
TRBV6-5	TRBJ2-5	AASPGRETQY
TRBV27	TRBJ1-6	ATSGTGLVNSPLH
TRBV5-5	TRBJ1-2	ASSQDRVGILDYGYT
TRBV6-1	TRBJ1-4	ASSGPWTGGPTATNEKLF
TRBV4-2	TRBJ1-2	ASSQDSGTATRRGYT
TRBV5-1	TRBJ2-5	ASSLADARETQY
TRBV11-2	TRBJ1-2	ASSPPNRVNYGYT
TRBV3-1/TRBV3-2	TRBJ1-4	ASSPWASTATNEKLF
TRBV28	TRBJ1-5	ASSLPGTAAGNNQPQH
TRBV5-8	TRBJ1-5	ASSLKARAGGNQPQH
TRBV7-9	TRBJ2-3	ASSSGTSQDTQY
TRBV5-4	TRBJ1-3	ASTAGAGNTIY
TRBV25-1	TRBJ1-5	ASSGDGGNNQPQH
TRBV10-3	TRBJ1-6	AISAGRYDSPLH
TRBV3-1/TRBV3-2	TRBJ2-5	ASSPDRGKTQY
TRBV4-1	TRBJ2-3	ASSPVTGTDTQY
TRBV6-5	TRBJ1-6	ASSYTTGAYNSPLH
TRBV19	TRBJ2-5	ASSGLTGGEVETQY
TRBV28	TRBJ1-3	ASSSPGQGLVRSGNTIY
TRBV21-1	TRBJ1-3	ASSTGSSGNTIY
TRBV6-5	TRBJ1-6	ASSNSGTGPPLH
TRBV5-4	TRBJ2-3	ASSLRGLRTDTQY
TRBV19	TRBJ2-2	ASSIDRGHTGELF
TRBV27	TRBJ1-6	ASSPIGNSPLH
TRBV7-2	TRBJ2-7	ASSATGGYEQY
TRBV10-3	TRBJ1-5	AISGASSGTGWGQPQH
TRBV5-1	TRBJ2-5	ASRSNLQETQY
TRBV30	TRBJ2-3	AWSTSGFGDTQY
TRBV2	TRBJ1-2	ASSEWGGGYT
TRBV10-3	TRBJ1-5	AISEGGQSNQPQH
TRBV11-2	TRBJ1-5	ASSDPGQGALVMY
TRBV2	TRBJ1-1	ASGEGTGTEAF
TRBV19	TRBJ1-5	ASSQNPSNQPQH
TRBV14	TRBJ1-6	ASSLARYNSPLH
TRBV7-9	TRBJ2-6	ASSLAGGQGANVLT
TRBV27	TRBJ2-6	ASKTQGSGANVLT
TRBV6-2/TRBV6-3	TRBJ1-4	ASSYPSGTPNEKLF
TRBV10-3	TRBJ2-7	AIRGQGSLRDEQY
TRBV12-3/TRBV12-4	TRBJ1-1	ASSFRDTEAF
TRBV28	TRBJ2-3	ASSPRLASTDTQY
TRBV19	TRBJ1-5	ASSVHRDQPQH
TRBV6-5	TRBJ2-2	ASRRKGESTGELF
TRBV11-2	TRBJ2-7	ASSNTGGYEQY
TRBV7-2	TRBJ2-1	ASTSGTAHNEQF
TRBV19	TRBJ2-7	ASSSGRARHEQY
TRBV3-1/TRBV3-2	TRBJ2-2	ASSQPRGTGELF
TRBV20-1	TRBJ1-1	SAKWSTEAF
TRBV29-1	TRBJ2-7	SVEGGRRNGIYEQY
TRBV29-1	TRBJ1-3	SVDIQGSGNTIY
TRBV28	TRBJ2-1	ASSLYTGSEGEQF